This TCR beta chain is from a study of control samples from healthy donors and cancer patients. CDR1 is PRHDT, CDR2 FYEKMQ, per germline (reference sequence). This CDR3 has 13 amino acids. Trimming cost V 5 bases and J 4 bases, with 12 bases left between them. Profiling relied on immunoSEQ multiplex PCR, and the TCRdb table lists in-frame clones only, not all of them. The sample holds approximately 170,000 clones, approximately 92% seen once. The TCR was taken from an older woman in good health. The sequenced sample consisted of blood. The chain employs TRBV13 and TRBJ2-7; TRBD1 or TRBD2 may be the D gene (5 bases each). CDR3 residues: CASSPRERYEQYF. CDR3 in DNA: TGTGCCAGCAGCCCCAGGGAGAGATACGAGCAGTACTTC.